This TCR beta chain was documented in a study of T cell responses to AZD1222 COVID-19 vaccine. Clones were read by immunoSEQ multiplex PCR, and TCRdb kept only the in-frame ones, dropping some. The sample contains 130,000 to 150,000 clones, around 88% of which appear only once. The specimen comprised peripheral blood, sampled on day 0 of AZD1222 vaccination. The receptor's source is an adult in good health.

CDR3 sequence reads: CASSSVVGPREQYF. DNA for the CDR3: TGTGCCAGCAGCTCCGTGGTGGGACCCCGGGAGCAGTACTTC. J is TRBJ2-7 and V is TRBV7-2; D might be TRBD1 or TRBD2, each matching 5 bases. Trimming stripped 4 bases from V and 7 bases from J, with 17 bases between. The CDR3 totals 14 residues. Germline CDR1 reads SGHTA; CDR2 reads FQGNSA.